This TCR beta chain originates from a study of T cell clonotyping in hematopoietic cell transplantation. General study results and limits: Without cell sorting, CD4 versus CD8 contributions remain unresolved. Pathologically expanded recipient clonotypes increased progressively from day 30 to day 180 as diversity fell. At the given depth, recipient repertoires were over 95% de novo clonotypes. Graft donor and pretransplant recipient Inverse Simpson Index values predicted broader posttransplant TCR diversity.

As to this clone: The antigen is unknown.

Here immunoSEQ multiplex PCR was the method, and the copy in TCRdb shows in-frame clones only, minus some. The table includes 37,000 or so clones, roughly 88% detected once. Per the germline V gene, CDR1 is SQVTM and CDR2 is ANQGSEA. The V end lost 7 bases, the J end lost 2 bases, and 11 bases lay between the germline ends. The CDR3 length is 12 residues. Sequenced: peripheral blood mononuclear cells. The genes are TRBV29-1 and TRBJ1-1; D remains unclear. This receptor was identified in a woman aged 40-49 years in good health. Some clones in this sample may be carry-over from other donors' samples. The DNA for the CDR3 is TGCAGCGCCGATACAGTTAACACTGAAGCTTTCTTT. It specifies CSADTVNTEAFF.